This TCR beta chain was profiled in a study of PD-1 blockade in classical Hodgkin lymphoma. Per germline, CDR1 SGHVS and CDR2 FNYEAQ. V dropped 1 base and J dropped 4; count of bases not matched to a gene: 0. CDR3 length: 14 residues. Brentuximab vedotin exposure varied, and every patient relapsed after autologous stem cell transplantation. TCRdb keeps only in-frame clones here, not all; method: immunoSEQ multiplex PCR. The sample lists more than 35,000 clones; 70% to 80% were seen once. The sample was peripheral blood mononuclear cells (PBMCs), taken at baseline. The receptor was isolated from a human donor with classical Hodgkin lymphoma. The rearrangement links TRBV7-6 to TRBJ1-1, with 10 nucleotides matching TRBD1. The CDR3 nucleotides are TGTGCCAGCAGCTTAGGACAGGGGGCCACTGAAGCTTTCTTT. Protein product: CASSLGQGATEAFF.